Detailed here is one TCR beta chain. This clonotype was found a few times. Its cognate antigen has yet to be identified. Base qualities were left out, and no much larger clone turns up one base away. The library came from RACE. The sequencer listed for this sample is NextSeq 500. During library preparation, unique molecular identifiers were attached to individual cDNA molecules so that TCRs could be counted quantitatively and reproducibly. Both TCR alpha and TCR beta chains were sequenced from each blood RNA sample. Turning to the authors' computational methods: A median of roughly 99,000 TCRs per sample was observed, with a range of roughly 20,000 to 750,000. V, J and CDR3 annotation of the TCR reads was carried out using the Decombinator software suite. Every sample was subsampled to the same number of TCRs (28,000) for the PS versus PT1 abundance plots. Expanded TCRs were defined as absent before sensitization and observed at least eight times at the 2-week time point. TCRdb reworked the public reads: Q25 trimming with fastp, MiXCR clone assembly, productive beta chains retained. Identical CDR3 protein sequences are pooled into one entry, listed with their most common genes and DNA. The authors' filters were not applied to this entry. In all, the sample holds around 340,000 distinct CDR3 sequences, and around 7% of those were seen once. The ten largest clonotypes hold 7.5% to 9% of the sample.

This specimen comes from a study of human T cells and chemical hapten exposure (dated by TCRdb to about 2021). With respect to the entire study: For sensitization, 2% DPC in acetone was applied to a roughly 2 cm by roughly 2 cm area of upper inner arm skin. Throughout the study period of approximately 23 weeks, patients also received therapeutic DPC doses to the scalp every week. Patch tests used Finn chambers with 0.01% DPC on the upper back, scored after 6 days by International Contact Dermatitis Research Group standards. Alopecia areata with under or over 50% scalp involvement, alopecia totalis and alopecia universalis were represented in the patient cohort, which was mostly female. Libraries were combined into a pool for sequencing, and differences in TCR yield between samples came mainly from small differences in library volumes within the pool. This study followed changes in the peripheral blood TCR repertoire in vivo during primary and secondary sensitization of alopecia patients to the hapten diphenylcyclopropenone (DPC). Blood samples were taken from patients before sensitization (week 0) and at 2, 6 and about 24 weeks after DPC sensitization. Blood for TCR sequencing was provided by twenty-nine alopecia patients at one to four time points (pre-sensitization, 2, 6 and 24 weeks).

What the work shows at the level of the full study, not this receptor alone: Expanded TCRs formed significantly more large CDR3 similarity clusters than pre-sensitization or healthy control sets, consistent with antigen-driven responses. Patch test score correlated positively with the number of PT1 expanded TCRs, reaching significance at thresholds 8, 16 and 32 but not at 4. All patients had alopecia, a presumed autoimmune disease, so their immune response might differ from that of healthy individuals. After repeated subsampling, changes were observed in the strength of the expansion versus patch-test correlation and in the threshold at which the correlation became significant. DPC sensitization did not change how many TCRs were above 1 in 1000 frequency, and no evidence was found of alterations in global repertoire structure.

From its cysteine to its phenylalanine, the CDR3 spans 17 amino acids. Only the CDR3 region is kept as DNA, spanning 51 bases read in frame from base 1. According to the germline V gene, CDR1 reads SGHTA and CDR2 reads FQGTGA. V is clipped by 3 bases and J by 3 bases, and the sequence between their germline boundaries is 18 bases long. The sample's time point label, decoded: patch test 1, 2 weeks after DPC sensitization. The treatment or condition label here, explained by the study, means: therapeutic diphenylcyclopropenone sensitization with weekly scalp DPC. At each patch-test visit, blood was drawn before the patch test was applied. Eligible patients were aged 18 to 70, diagnosed with alopecia, deemed suitable for DPC therapy, and excluded if pregnant. Total RNA was isolated from unfractionated whole blood collected in Tempus Blood RNA tubes.

The clonotype comes from a woman aged 18 to 35 with alopecia areata. Some clones in this sample may be carry-over from other donors' samples. The specimen comprised whole blood, sampled in connection with sensitization to the hapten diphenylcyclopropenone (DPC). Here the chain combines TRBV7-3 and TRBJ2-1, with the D assignment possibly TRBD1 or TRBD2, given 5 matching bases for each. Read as DNA, the sequence is TGTGCCAGCAGCTTCAATCCTCTTCTGGGGGACTACAATGAGCAGTTCTTC. This sequence encodes CASSFNPLLGDYNEQFF. The entire variable domain, with the stretches around the CDR3 drawn from the reference TRBV7-3 and TRBJ2-1 proteins, is GAGVSQTPSNKVTEKGKYVELRCDPISGHTALYWYRQSLGQGPEFLIYFQGTGAADDSGLPNDRFFAVRPEGSVSTLKIQRTERGDSAVYLCASSFNPLLGDYNEQFFGPGTRLTVL.